The entry that follows covers one TCR beta chain sequence. This entry belongs to a study of monozygotic twins with inflammatory bowel disease. One entry per CDR3 protein, without DNA, is what TCRdb gives after re-calling the 5' RACE reads. The listing records over 110,000 distinct CDR3 sequences. Material for sequencing was blood. The TCR was taken from a human donor with ulcerative colitis or Crohn's disease, or a healthy co-twin of an affected twin (not recorded which).

The CDR3 protein is CASSIGQLNTEAFF. The chain employs TRBV19 and TRBJ1-1. Germline V lookup: CDR1 LNHDA, CDR2 SQIVND (reference sequence). The CDR3 sequence is 14 residues long.